These 12 T cell receptor beta chains share one sample of origin, sequenced in a study of blood T cell repertoires in COVID-19 (dated by TCRdb to between 2020 and 2021). The library was produced with the immunoSEQ multiplex PCR assay. Sourced from immuneACCESS, this table was stored by TCRdb with only in-frame sequences that have V and J called. A share of the clones is absent; for the studies checked, an unresolved V gene accounts for under half, and the remainder has no known explanation. A total of 99,000 or so clones appear in this sample, roughly 91% of them only once. The ten largest make up about 6.3% of the sample. The source material was peripheral blood. Every receptor here comes from a human donor in a cohort sampled during active COVID-19.

The genes are TRBV30 and TRBJ1-1; D is possibly TRBD1 (5 bases). V dropped 4 bases and J dropped 0 bases, with 12 bases sitting between them. In germline, CDR1 is GTSNPN, CDR2 SVGIG (reference sequence). CDR3 length equals 14 residues. The CDR3, as DNA: TGTGCCTGGACCCGACAGAGATTGAACACTGAAGCTTTCTTT. Its translation is CAWTRQRLNTEAFF.

The V gene is TRBV6-2 or TRBV6-3, the J gene TRBJ2-1, with 9 nucleotides matching TRBD2. The length of the CDR3 is 17 residues. With V trimmed by 3 bases and J by 7 bases, 13 bases remained unmatched. Germline V gene lookup returns CDR1 MNHEY and CDR2 SVGEGT. The CDR3 sequence: CASSYLGGGGRSNEQFF. CDR3 nucleotides: TGTGCCAGCAGTTATCTAGGCGGGGGGGGGCGATCGAATGAGCAGTTCTTC.

The genes are TRBV19 and TRBJ2-7, with D unresolved. This CDR3 region has 14 residues. Trimming stripped 1 base from V and 0 bases from J, with 7 bases between. Germline V gene lookup returns CDR1 LNHDA and CDR2 SQIVND (reference sequence). The CDR3 loop reads CASSIGSSSYEQYF. CDR3 bases: TGTGCCAGTAGTATAGGGTCGAGCTCCTACGAGCAGTACTTC.

The chain is built from TRBV4-1 and TRBJ1-1, with D possibly matching TRBD1 (6 bases). Germline V lookup: CDR1 MGHRA, CDR2 YSYEKL. The germline V and J ends were trimmed by 4 bases and 11 bases, with 11 bases remaining between them. The CDR3 has 11 residues. CDR3 DNA: TGCGCCAGCAGCCTGACAGGAATGGCTTTCTTT. Protein product: CASSLTGMAFF.

This chain joins TRBV3-1 (or the pseudogene TRBV3-2) and TRBJ2-1, with 14 bases that match TRBD2. V gave up 4 bases and J gave up 5 bases; unmatched junction bases: 4. CDR1 and CDR2 from the germline V gene are LGHDT and YNNKEL (reference sequence). The CDR3 totals 16 residues. The CDR3 is CASSPLGLAGDNEQFF. CDR3 coding DNA: TGTGCCAGCAGCCCGTTGGGACTAGCGGGAGACAATGAGCAGTTCTTC.

This chain uses TRBV5-1 with TRBJ2-3; tentative D call: TRBD2 (5 bases). Trimming cost V 0 bases and J 2 bases, with 13 bases left between them. The CDR3 is 16 residues long. Germline V gene lookup returns CDR1 SGHRS and CDR2 YFSETQ. The CDR3 spells CASSLEGASFTDTQYF. CDR3 in DNA: TGCGCCAGCAGCTTGGAGGGAGCCTCATTCACAGATACGCAGTATTTT.

This sequence joins TRBV5-6 and TRBJ2-3; D might be TRBD2 (5 bases). This CDR3 has 16 amino acids. The germline V gene has CDR1 SGHDT and CDR2 YYEEEE. V lost 5 bases and J lost 2, with 18 bases in between. In nucleotides, the CDR3 is TGTGCCAGCAGGTTAATCGGGGAAAGGCTCACAGATACGCAGTATTTT. This encodes CASRLIGERLTDTQYF. Complete variable domain (other parts from reference TRBV5-6 and TRBJ2-3): DAGVTQSPTHLIKTRGQQVTLRCSPKSGHDTVSWYQQALGQGPQFIFQYYEEEERQRGNFPDRFSGHQFPNYSSELNVNALLLGDSALYLCASRLIGERLTDTQYFGPGTRLTVL.

The rearrangement joins TRBV7-6 to TRBJ2-5; 10 bases match TRBD2. There are 15 residues in the CDR3. The junction had 4 bases not matched to a gene; V was cut back by 6 bases and J by 0 bases. CDR1 SGHVS and CDR2 FNYEAQ come from the germline V gene. CDR3 in DNA: TGTGCCAGCAGTCTTAGCGGGGGGTACCAAGAGACCCAGTACTTC. It yields the protein CASSLSGGYQETQYF.

Worth noting for this clone: A read error may produce the germline difference seen at one junction end. V usage is TRBV27 and J usage is TRBJ1-5; the D gene is possibly TRBD1 (5 bases). The CDR3 contains 14 residues. The germline V gene has CDR1 MNHEY and CDR2 SMNVEV (reference sequence). This CDR3 is CANSPAREGQPQHF. Written as DNA, the CDR3 is TGTGCCAACAGTCCCGCCCGGGAGGGGCAGCCCCAGCATTTT.

J is TRBJ1-5 and V is TRBV19; tentative D call: TRBD1 (6 bases). Germline V gene sequence: CDR1 LNHDA, CDR2 SQIVND (reference sequence). Trimming shortened V by 4 bases and J by 11 bases, and 21 bases separated the two germline ends. CDR3 length: 15 residues. The CDR3 protein is CASSTPSSQGQSQHF. The CDR3 DNA follows: TGTGCCAGTAGTACCCCTTCCTCACAGGGACAATCCCAGCATTTT.

The V call is TRBV18, the J call TRBJ1-2; TRBD1 agrees at 7 bases. This CDR3 contains 14 residues. With V trimmed by 6 bases and J by 7 bases, 11 bases remained unmatched. Germline V gene lookup returns CDR1 KGHSH and CDR2 LQKENI. The CDR3 spells CASSHDGTGVGYTF. DNA for the CDR3: TGTGCCAGCTCGCATGATGGAACAGGGGTTGGCTACACCTTC.

The chain is built from TRBV9 and TRBJ2-1, with 11 bases matching TRBD1. V shed 2 bases, J shed 6 bases, and the junction held 4 bases outside the gene matches. In germline, CDR1 is SGDLS, CDR2 YYNGEE. The CDR3 spans 15 residues. CDR3 coding DNA: TGTGCCAGCAGCGTTTCCGGGACAGGGGGCAATGAGCAGTTCTTC. Translated, it gives CASSVSGTGGNEQFF.